This passage covers 32 T cell receptor beta chains from one sample sequenced in a study of T-cell memory formation after mild COVID-19. One entry per CDR3 protein results from TCRdb running MiXCR on the 5' RACE reads. The table has about 180,000 distinct CDR3 sequences, approximately 17% seen once. Source material: PBMCs or a T cell subset sorted from them (not recorded which). The source of these receptors is a man in his late teens or twenties who had mild COVID-19 (a few samples of this study predate the infection). Cell type and time point are not known.

The V call is TRBV6-5, the J call TRBJ2-1, with D unresolved. V was cut by 2 bases and J by 8 bases, with 13 bases left in between. The V gene's germline CDR1 is MNHEY and CDR2 SVGAGI. The CDR3 consists of 14 residues. CDR3: CASSYRPTLDEQFF. The CDR3 region has the DNA TGTGCCAGCAGTTACCGCCCTACTCTTGATGAGCAGTTCTTC.

This clonotype appeared many times. This rearrangement joins TRBV15 to TRBJ2-7; TRBD1 is a possible D gene (5 bases). Germline V gene sequence: CDR1 LNHNV, CDR2 YYDKDF (reference sequence). With 0 bases removed from V and 3 bases from J, the gap between germline ends came to 9 bases. This CDR3 has 14 amino acids. CDR3 DNA: TGTGCCACCAGCAGAGATAATCAGGGCTACGAGCAGTACGTC. Encoded protein: CATSRDNQGYEQYV.

The chain has TRBV12-5 and TRBJ2-7, with D tentatively TRBD1 (6 bases). Germline V gives CDR1 LGHNT, CDR2 FRNRAP. The ends were cut back, 8 bases at V and 6 bases at J, with 11 bases in the middle. This CDR3 is built from 11 residues. Here the CDR3 DNA reads TGTGCTAGTTCCAGGGGTCTCGAGCAGTACTTC. It encodes CASSRGLEQYF.

This clonotype came up many times. A read error may produce the germline difference seen at one junction end. The gene calls are TRBV5-1 and TRBJ2-5, with a weak D call TRBD2 (6 bases). This CDR3 is 14 amino acids long. Germline assignment: CDR1 SGHRS and CDR2 YFSETQ. CDR3 protein: CASSSGGGQETQYF. The DNA for the CDR3 is TGTGCCAGCAGCTCTGGGGGAGGACAAGAGACCCAGTACTTC.

The J gene is TRBJ1-2, the V gene TRBV19; D gene unclear. The length of the CDR3 is 13 residues. V shed 7 bases and J shed 6 bases, with 15 bases lying between them. Germline CDR1 LNHDA, CDR2 SQIVND (reference sequence). The CDR3, as DNA: TGTGCCAGTAAAAGGCCCCTGCGGGATGGCTACACCTTC. It codes for CASKRPLRDGYTF.

This clonotype was counted once. The V call is TRBV20-1, the J call TRBJ1-1; TRBD1 agrees at 7 bases. Germline lookup yields CDR1 DFQATT and CDR2 SNEGSKA (reference sequence). This CDR3 is 13 amino acids long. V shed 0 bases and J 4 bases; nucleotides not matched to a gene: 2. The CDR3 sequence is CSAREGDSTEAFF. The CDR3 coding sequence is TGCAGTGCTAGAGAAGGGGACAGCACTGAAGCTTTCTTT.

This clonotype has a handful of counts. The chain employs TRBV5-1 and TRBJ1-3; D ambiguous. Deletions cut 5 bases from V and 0 bases from J, with 9 bases between. In germline, CDR1 is SGHRS, CDR2 YFSETQ. The length of the CDR3 is 14 residues. The CDR3 sequence is CASSQDYSGNTIYF. The CDR3 region has the DNA TGCGCCAGCAGTCAGGACTACTCTGGAAACACCATATATTTT. Together with reference TRBV5-1 and TRBJ1-3, the CDR3 gives the full variable domain: KAGVTQTPRYLIKTRGQQVTLSCSPISGHRSVSWYQQTPGQGLQFLFEYFSETQRNKGNFPGRFSGRQFSNSRSEMNVSTLELGDSALYLCASSQDYSGNTIYFGEGSWLTVV.

This clonotype has ten or more counts. The V and J genes are TRBV5-1 and TRBJ1-1; the match to TRBD1 covers 9 bases. The CDR3 is 13 residues long. Trimming at V came to 0 bases and at J to 10 bases, leaving 4 bases not matched to a gene. Germline V lookup: CDR1 SGHRS, CDR2 YFSETQ. Written as DNA, the CDR3 is TGCGCCAGCAGCTTGGGCGACAGGGGGGGAGCTTTCTTT. Its protein is CASSLGDRGGAFF.

This clonotype was seen a few times. V and J are TRBV12-3 or TRBV12-4 and TRBJ2-1; tentative D call: TRBD1 (5 bases). The CDR3 contains 12 residues. V was clipped by 7 bases and J by 4 bases, with 8 bases between them. CDR3 sequence: CASTRAYNEQFF. CDR3 bases: TGTGCCAGCACCAGGGCATACAATGAGCAGTTCTTC.

The genes are TRBV5-1 and TRBJ2-5, with D perhaps matching TRBD1 (7 bases). The V gene lost 5 bases and the J gene lost 1 base, with 12 bases spanning the gap. CDR3 size: 14 residues. CDR1 and CDR2 (germline): SGHRS, YFSETQ. CDR3 region: CASRGGQPQETQYF. The CDR3 DNA is TGCGCCAGCAGGGGGGGACAGCCCCAAGAGACCCAGTACTTC.

This clonotype has more than one count but fewer than ten. The gene calls are TRBV7-2 and TRBJ1-3, with D unresolved. The CDR3 spans 16 residues. The germline V gene encodes CDR1 SGHTA and CDR2 FQGNSA. With 3 bases removed from V and 0 bases from J, the gap between germline ends came to 12 bases. The CDR3 region has the DNA TGTGCCAGCAGCTTTAACAGCTTACCCTCTGGAAACACCATATATTTT. Its translation: CASSFNSLPSGNTIYF.

This clonotype came up a few times. This chain connects TRBV5-1 to TRBJ1-4; D might be TRBD1 (6 bases). Germline CDR1 is SGHRS and CDR2 is YFSETQ. V lost 0 bases and J 0 bases, leaving 6 bases between the germline ends. The CDR3 runs 15 residues. The CDR3 spells CASSLGQATNEKLFF. In DNA form, the CDR3 reads TGCGCCAGCAGCTTGGGACAGGCAACTAATGAAAAACTGTTTTTT.

The chain carries TRBV20-1 and TRBJ1-2; TRBD1 agrees at 10 bases. With 6 bases clipped from V and 5 bases from J, the junction kept 3 bases outside the gene matches. CDR1 and CDR2 (germline): DFQATT, SNEGSKA (reference sequence). This CDR3 has 12 residues. CDR3 DNA: TGCAGTGCCCGGACAGGGGGGTATGGCTACACCTTC. Its translation: CSARTGGYGYTF.

A single count supports this clonotype. V and J are TRBV6-2 or TRBV6-3 and TRBJ1-1; weak D call: TRBD1 (5 bases). V lost 2 bases to trimming and J lost 1 base, with 11 bases between them. The CDR3 is 15 residues long. Germline CDR1 MNHEY, CDR2 SVGEGT. The CDR3 DNA reads TGTGCCAGCAGTTACCCACAGGACTCGAACACTGAAGCTTTCTTT. Its protein product is CASSYPQDSNTEAFF.

CDR3: CASSPQRGRSDTQYF. The CDR3 DNA follows: TGTGCCAGCAGCCCACAGCGGGGGCGATCAGATACGCAGTATTTT. The rearrangement uses TRBV7-3 and TRBJ2-3; 8 positions agree with TRBD2. CDR1 is SGHTA, CDR2 FQGTGA, per germline. This CDR3 is 15 amino acids long. V shed 5 bases and J 4 bases; nucleotides not matched to a gene: 8.

This clonotype turned up a few times. The CDR3 loop is CASSTGQTIYGYTF. CDR3 nucleotides: TGCGCCAGCAGCACGGGACAGACTATTTATGGCTACACCTTC. The chain links TRBV5-1 to TRBJ1-2, with 7 nucleotides matching TRBD1. The germline CDR1 and CDR2 sequences are SGHRS and YFSETQ. Losses at the gene ends were 4 bases for V and 5 bases for J; bases not matched to a gene: 8. The CDR3 covers 14 residues.

This clonotype was found a few times. The chain has TRBV20-1 and TRBJ2-6, with D perhaps TRBD2 (7 bases). With 5 bases removed from V and 2 bases from J, the gap between germline ends came to 13 bases. The CDR3 consists of 15 residues. Germline lookup yields CDR1 DFQATT and CDR2 SNEGSKA (reference sequence). The CDR3 DNA follows: TGCAGTGCTGTGGCGGGGGCGGCTGGGGCCAACGTCCTGACTTTC. Encoded protein: CSAVAGAAGANVLTF.

V is TRBV7-8 and J is TRBJ1-1; the D is unclear. The CDR3 is 14 amino acids. The ends were cut back, 1 base at V and 4 bases at J, with 10 bases in the middle. Germline lookup yields CDR1 SGHVS and CDR2 FQNEAQ. The CDR3 sequence: CASSLGYATTEAFF. The CDR3, as DNA: TGTGCCAGCAGCTTAGGTTATGCTACCACTGAAGCTTTCTTT.

The chain recombines TRBV6-5 with TRBJ2-2; D is perhaps TRBD1 (5 bases). The CDR3 totals 17 residues. Trimming removed 7 bases from V and 1 base from J, with 19 bases in between. Looked up from germline, CDR1 is MNHEY and CDR2 is SVGAGI. For the CDR3, the DNA is TGTGCCAGCACCATCCTGGGGCTAATCGGGAACACCGGGGAGCTGTTTTTT. Its protein product is CASTILGLIGNTGELFF.

This chain joins TRBV10-3 and TRBJ2-2; 7 bases are a match to TRBD1. V was pared by 10 bases and J by 3 bases, with 14 bases of the junction left unmatched. The CDR3 has 16 residues. Per germline, CDR1 ENHRY and CDR2 SYGVKD. The CDR3 nucleotides read TGTGCCACCCGACAGGGCAAGGCTTGGGACACCGGGGAGCTGTTTTTT. Amino acids: CATRQGKAWDTGELFF.

This clonotype was recorded once. V gene TRBV7-9 combines with J gene TRBJ1-1; D is uncertain. With 4 bases removed from V and 1 base from J, the gap between germline ends came to 10 bases. CDR1 is SEHNR and CDR2 is FQNEAQ in the germline V gene (reference sequence). The CDR3 is 14 residues long. CDR3 coding DNA: TGTGCCAGCAGCTCCGGACCGAGGAACACTGAAGCTTTCTTT. Translated: CASSSGPRNTEAFF.

This clonotype showed up just a few times. The chain links TRBV20-1 to TRBJ1-3, with a weak D call TRBD1 (6 bases). The CDR3 contains 16 residues. Germline V gene lookup returns CDR1 DFQATT and CDR2 SNEGSKA (reference sequence). V lost 0 bases to trimming and J lost 4 bases, with 16 bases between them. The CDR3, as DNA: TGCAGTGCTAGAGATTGGAGGGGGAACGGGGGAAACACCATATATTTT. It is translated as CSARDWRGNGGNTIYF.

The chain uses TRBV4-2 and TRBJ1-5; D gene unclear. The germline V gene has CDR1 LGHNA and CDR2 YNFKEQ. Between the trimmed V and J ends, which lost 4 bases and 2 bases, there was a span of 9 bases. This CDR3 is 14 amino acids long. CDR3: CASSRQDGNQPQHF. CDR3 nucleotides: TGTGCCAGCAGCCGCCAGGACGGCAATCAGCCCCAGCATTTT.

The table lists this clonotype with a few counts. The chain uses TRBV18 and TRBJ2-7; the match to TRBD2 covers 12 bases. V was clipped by 3 bases and J by 7 bases; unmatched bases: 10. Germline V gene lookup returns CDR1 KGHSH and CDR2 LQKENI. The CDR3 runs to 16 residues. CDR3 protein: CASSPITSGRTGEQYF. CDR3 sequence (DNA): TGTGCCAGCTCACCGATAACTAGCGGGAGGACGGGGGAGCAGTACTTC.

The rearrangement links TRBV3-1 to TRBJ1-3, with D unresolved. This CDR3 comprises 18 residues. In germline, CDR1 is LGHDT, CDR2 YNNKEL (reference sequence). V lost 1 base and J 0 bases, leaving 16 bases between the germline ends. The CDR3 nucleotides are TGTGCCAGCAGCCAAGGAACGGCAAGTCCGACCTCTGGAAACACCATATATTTT. It encodes CASSQGTASPTSGNTIYF. Filled out from reference TRBV3-1 and TRBJ1-3, the complete variable domain reads DTAVSQTPKYLVTQMGNDKSIKCEQNLGHDTMYWYKQDSKKFLKIMFSYNNKELIINETVPNRFSPKSPDKAHLNLHINSLELGDSAVYFCASSQGTASPTSGNTIYFGEGSWLTVV.

The chain uses TRBV5-1 and TRBJ2-1; D not certain. CDR1 is SGHRS, CDR2 YFSETQ, per germline. The V end lost 0 bases, the J end lost 8 bases, and 12 bases lay between the germline ends. CDR3 length: 14 amino acids. The CDR3 is CASSLGRIQDEQFF. In nucleotides, the CDR3 is TGCGCCAGCAGCTTGGGGCGGATACAAGATGAGCAGTTCTTC.

This clonotype was observed a few times. This chain uses TRBV5-1 with TRBJ2-7; D uncertain. Germline values: CDR1 SGHRS, CDR2 YFSETQ. V was shortened by 0 bases and J by 5 bases, with 3 bases between the two germline ends. The CDR3 sequence is 11 residues long. The CDR3 region is CASSLGDEQYF. Written as DNA, the CDR3 is TGCGCCAGCAGCTTGGGGGACGAGCAGTACTTC.

This chain uses TRBV6-2 or TRBV6-3 with TRBJ2-1; TRBD2 is a possible D gene (6 bases). Germline values: CDR1 MNHEY, CDR2 SVGEGT. Trimming removed 6 bases from V and 1 base from J, with 13 bases in between. The CDR3 is 15 residues long. The CDR3 protein is CASRARAGSYNEQFF. The DNA for the CDR3 is TGTGCCAGCAGGGCGAGGGCGGGGTCCTACAATGAGCAGTTCTTC.

V and J are TRBV15 and TRBJ2-5; 11 nucleotides line up with TRBD1. The CDR3 extends over 15 amino acids. With V trimmed by 3 bases and J by 1 base, 1 base remained unmatched. Germline-derived CDR1 and CDR2 are LNHNV and YYDKDF (reference sequence). In nucleotides, the CDR3 is TGTGCCACCAGCAGGGACAGGGGGCTCCAAGAGACCCAGTACTTC. Translated, it gives CATSRDRGLQETQYF.

J is TRBJ1-6 and V is TRBV7-2; D is unclear. The CDR3 extends over 13 amino acids. The V end was cut by 5 bases, the J end by 10 bases, with 12 bases between. Germline CDR1 is SGHTA and CDR2 is FQGNSA. The CDR3 nucleotides are TGTGCCAGCAGCCCACACGGCGGGTCACCCCTCCACTTT. Translated: CASSPHGGSPLHF.

The genes are TRBV3-1 and TRBJ2-1, with D unresolved. Trimming cost V 0 bases and J 7 bases, with 16 bases left between them. The germline V gene encodes CDR1 LGHDT and CDR2 YNNKEL (reference sequence). The CDR3 is made up of 16 amino acids. The CDR3 DNA reads as TGTGCCAGCAGCCAAGAGGCGGCTACCAAGGGTAATGAGCAGTTCTTC. Its translation: CASSQEAATKGNEQFF.

A few counts support this clonotype. The J gene is TRBJ2-3, the V gene TRBV7-9; D gene unclear. The V gene lost 5 bases and the J gene lost 2 bases, with 29 bases spanning the gap. Per the germline V gene, CDR1 is SEHNR and CDR2 is FQNEAQ (reference sequence). The CDR3 has 20 residues. The CDR3 protein is CASSPGLNPVKFLYTDTQYF. CDR3 coding DNA: TGTGCCAGCAGCCCGGGTCTGAATCCGGTAAAGTTCCTGTACACAGATACGCAGTATTTT.